This is a list of T cell receptor beta chains from one sample in a study of cytomegalovirus exposure and HLA in healthy donors. The data were produced by immunoSEQ multiplex PCR, yet TCRdb's version contains in-frame clones alone and is incomplete. The repertoire includes 300,000 or so clones, 80% to 90% of them detected once, and 2% to 2.5% sits in the top ten. Sequencing was done on a sample of PBMCs. The source of these receptors is a woman aged 40 to 50 in good health and CMV-seropositive. Each CDR3 is given with its conserved first and last residue. The D gene is left open where the match is weak. The size entry is marked missing in some rows and otherwise reads once, few, many or a size class.

>TRBD1|TRBJ1-5|TRBV19|few
TGTGCCAGTAGTATAAGCGACAGGGGTCAAGGGCCCCAGCATTTT
CASSISDRGQGPQHF
>NA|TRBJ2-6|TRBV2|NA
TGTGCCAGCAGACCCACACAGGGATCCGGGGCCAACGTCCTGACTTTC
CASRPTQGSGANVLTF
>NA|TRBJ2-6|TRBV5-8|NA
TGTGCCAGCAGCTCAAGCTTCTCTGGGGCCAACGTCCTGACTTTC
CASSSSFSGANVLTF
>TRBD2|TRBJ2-5|TRBV7-2|NA
TGTGCCAGCAGCTTAGCGGGCTTGGTCCTAGCGGGAGGGGAGACCCAGTACTTC
CASSLAGLVLAGGETQYF
>NA|TRBJ1-3|TRBV30|once
TGTGCCTGGATGGCCCTCCCGACAGGCGTTTTGGGAAACACCATATATTTT
CAWMALPTGVLGNTIYF
>TRBD2|TRBJ2-7|TRBV28|NA
TGTGCCAGCAGTTTGGGTAGCGGGGGCTACGAGCAGTACTTC
CASSLGSGGYEQYF
>TRBD1|TRBJ2-7|TRBV7-2|NA
TGTGCCAGCAGCTGGGGAGACAGGGGTATATCAACGTACGAGCAGTACTTC
CASSWGDRGISTYEQYF
>TRBD1|TRBJ1-2|TRBV28|once
TGTGCCACCGATAGGACAGGGACTAACTATGGCTACACCTTC
CATDRTGTNYGYTF
>TRBD2|TRBJ2-6|TRBV7-9|NA
TGTGCCAGCAGCTTAGGATTAGCGGGGGCGTCCTCTGGGGCCAACGTCCTGACTTTC
CASSLGLAGASSGANVLTF
>NA|TRBJ2-7|TRBV6-6|NA
TGTGCCAGCAGAGCGGAAAGGGTGAGCCCTTACGAGCAGTACTTC
CASRAERVSPYEQYF
>NA|TRBJ2-7|TRBV21-1|NA
TGTGCCAGCAGCCGACGACAGGGGAGCTACGAGCAGTACTTC
CASSRRQGSYEQYF
>TRBD1|TRBJ1-4|TRBV7-6|NA
TGTGCCAGCAGCTCTGCAGGGGGTGGTGAAAAACTGTTTTTT
CASSSAGGGEKLFF
>TRBD1|TRBJ2-1|TRBV9|NA
TGTGCCAGCAGCGTAGATCGGACAGGGGGCAATGAGCAGTTCTTC
CASSVDRTGGNEQFF
>NA|TRBJ2-3|TRBV4-3|few
TGCGCCAGCAGCCAAGATAGCGGCCGTCACACAGATACGCAGTATTTT
CASSQDSGRHTDTQYF
>NA|TRBJ1-5|TRBV28|NA
TGTGCCAGCAGGTCAGGACAGAAGGTTGACAATCAGCCCCAGCATTTT
CASRSGQKVDNQPQHF
>NA|TRBJ2-7|TRBV4-2|NA
TGTGCCAGCAGCCAAGAAGGTGGGGCCCTAACCTCCTACGAGCAGTACTTC
CASSQEGGALTSYEQYF
>NA|TRBJ2-7|TRBV7-8|NA
TGTGCCAGCACCCCCTACGAAGGGGTCTCCTACGAGCAGTACTTC
CASTPYEGVSYEQYF
>NA|TRBJ2-7|TRBV5-8|NA
TGTGCCAGCAGCCCGGGACAAGGCCCTGAGAAGCAGTACTTC
CASSPGQGPEKQYF
>NA|TRBJ2-7|TRBV5-1|NA
TGCGCCAGCAGCTTGGAGCCAGGTCTCTACGAGCAGTACTTC
CASSLEPGLYEQYF
>NA|TRBJ1-1|TRBV5-5|NA
TGTGCCAGCAGCTTGACAGGAAACACTGAAGCTTTCTTT
CASSLTGNTEAFF
>TRBD1|TRBJ1-6|TRBV10-3|NA
TGTGCCATCAGTGAATGGGGACAGGGCTCAGGCGCCCTCCACTTT
CAISEWGQGSGALHF
>TRBD2|TRBJ2-1|TRBV19|once
TGTGCCAGTAGTACAAGCGGGGATTACAATGAGCAGTTCTTC
CASSTSGDYNEQFF
>NA|TRBJ2-7|TRBV18|NA
TGTGCCAGCTCAGCCACTAGCTCCGCATACGAGCAGTACTTC
CASSATSSAYEQYF
>NA|TRBJ2-7|TRBV28|NA
TGTGCCAGCACCCTGGGCCTCGAGCAGTACTTC
CASTLGLEQYF
>TRBD2|TRBJ2-7|TRBV23-1|NA
TGCGCCAGCAGTCAATCTCCTAGCGGGAGCACCAACGAGCAGTACTTC
CASSQSPSGSTNEQYF
>NA|TRBJ1-1|TRBV9|NA
TGTGCCAGCAGCGTAACGACAGCGAACACTGAAGCTTTCTTT
CASSVTTANTEAFF
>TRBD1|TRBJ1-5|TRBV19|NA
TGTGCCAGTAGTGACAGGGTTCATAGCAATCAGCCCCAGCATTTT
CASSDRVHSNQPQHF
>NA|TRBJ2-7|TRBV6-1|once
TGTGCCAGCAGTGAAGATTGGGGCGACGAGCAGTACTTC
CASSEDWGDEQYF
>NA|TRBJ1-2|TRBV30|once
TGTGCCTGGAGTGCCGGTCGCGGCTACACCTTC
CAWSAGRGYTF
>TRBD1|TRBJ2-7|TRBV7-2|NA
TGTGCCAGCAGCTTGGACAGGGGATCCTACGAGCAGTACTTC
CASSLDRGSYEQYF
>NA|TRBJ1-2|TRBV27|few
TGTGCCAGCAGTTTAGAGGGTTATGGCTACACCTTC
CASSLEGYGYTF
>NA|TRBJ1-5|TRBV2|NA
TGTGCCAGCAATGAAAATAACAGGGCGACTGGTCAGCCCCAGCATTTT
CASNENNRATGQPQHF
>NA|TRBJ1-1|TRBV29-1|NA
TGCGCCGTAGGGGACACTGAAGCTTTCTTT
CAVGDTEAFF
>TRBD1|TRBJ1-5|TRBV19|NA
TGTGCCAGTAGTAGCGGACAGGGACGGCAGCCCCAGCATTTT
CASSSGQGRQPQHF
>NA|TRBJ2-1|TRBV20-1|NA
TGCAGTGCTAGAGCTAATGAGCAGTTCTTC
CSARANEQFF
>TRBD2|TRBJ2-2|TRBV7-8|NA
TGTGCCAGCAGCTTTGGGAGGGCCGGTACCGGGGAGCTGTTTTTT
CASSFGRAGTGELFF
>NA|TRBJ2-3|TRBV25-1|NA
TGTGCCAGCAGTAACAGGGAAACCTTCACAGATACGCAGTATTTT
CASSNRETFTDTQYF
>NA|TRBJ2-5|TRBV5-4|NA
TGTGCCAGCAGCCCAGGATGGGTACAAGAGACCCAGTACTTC
CASSPGWVQETQYF
>NA|TRBJ1-5|TRBV30|NA
TGTGCCTGGAGTCGGACAGCTGTCAATCAGCCCCAGCATTTT
CAWSRTAVNQPQHF
>TRBD1|TRBJ2-2|TRBV6-1|NA
TGTGCCAGCATCCCGGGACAGGGGGCCGTCGGGGAGCTGTTTTTT
CASIPGQGAVGELFF
>TRBD1|TRBJ2-2|TRBV27|NA
TGTGCCAGCTCCGGACAGGGAGCGCTTCGAGGCACCGGGGAGCTGTTTTTT
CASSGQGALRGTGELFF
>TRBD1|TRBJ2-7|TRBV28|once
TGTGCCAGCAGTCTCAGACAGGGGTCCTCCGAGCAGTACTTC
CASSLRQGSSEQYF